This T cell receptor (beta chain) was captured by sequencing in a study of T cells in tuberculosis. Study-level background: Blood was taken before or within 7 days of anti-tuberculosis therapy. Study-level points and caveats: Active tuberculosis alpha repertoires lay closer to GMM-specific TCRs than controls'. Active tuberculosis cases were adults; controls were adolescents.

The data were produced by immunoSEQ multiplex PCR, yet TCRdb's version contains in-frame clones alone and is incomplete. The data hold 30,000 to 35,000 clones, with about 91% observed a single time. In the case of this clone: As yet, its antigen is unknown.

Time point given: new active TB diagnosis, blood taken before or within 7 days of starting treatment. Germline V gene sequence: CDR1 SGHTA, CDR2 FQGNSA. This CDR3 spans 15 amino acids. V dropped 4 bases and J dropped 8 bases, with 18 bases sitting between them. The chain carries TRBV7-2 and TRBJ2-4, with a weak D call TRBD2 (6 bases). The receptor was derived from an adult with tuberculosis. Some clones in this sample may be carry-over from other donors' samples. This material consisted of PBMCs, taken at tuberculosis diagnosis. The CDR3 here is CASSSRKTSADIQYF. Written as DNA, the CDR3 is TGTGCCAGCAGCTCCCGTAAGACTAGTGCGGACATTCAGTACTTC.